This TCR beta chain was profiled in a study of beta chain features in type 1 diabetes. Points from the study as a whole: A moderate, significant TCRB CDR3 shortening appeared in type 1 diabetes across four CD4+ subsets.

Germline CDR1 is LGHNA and CDR2 is YSLEER. The V end lost 3 bases, the J end lost 4 bases, and 11 bases lay between the germline ends. The CDR3 consists of 14 residues. With respect to this clone: What it binds is not known.

The study reverse transcribed the entire isolated RNA, so it sequenced expressed TCRB transcripts. The method was immunoSEQ multiplex PCR; TCRdb's version includes in-frame clones alone and lacks a portion of them. The table shows about 450,000 clones, with over 10% occurring only once. J is TRBJ2-3 and V is TRBV4-3; no reliable D call. This TCR derives from a woman under 30 in good health. The sequenced sample consisted of naive CD4+ T cells from blood. CDR3 residues: CASSQVPVSDTQYF. The CDR3 DNA reads as TGCGCCAGCAGCCAGGTCCCTGTCTCAGATACGCAGTATTTT.